Sequencing of this T cell receptor (beta chain) was carried out in a study of blood T cell repertoires in COVID-19 (dated by TCRdb to about 2020). At the level of the whole study: Samples covering the acute and convalescent phases of COVID-19 were provided by collaborators in the United States, Italy and Spain. The prospective study material was composed of cDNA or gDNA derived from T cells, B-cell-depleted T cells, or PBMCs. The dataset comprised deeply sampled blood TCRbeta repertoires from subjects exposed to, actively infected with, or recovered from COVID-19. Samples came from the ongoing ImmuneRACE study (first 160 participants) plus 1,254 subjects from 6 global collaborators. Where HLA class I and class II types were available, the types were taken from metadata supplied by the sample provider, not from assay-based typing. The repertoires were released in a freely available public database intended as a resource for research on the immune response to SARS-CoV-2. A de-identified subject ID, COVID-19 status, age in years and sex were almost always included in the sample metadata.

About this clone itself: There is no known antigen for this receptor. Base qualities are missing; no much larger clone stands one base away.

General findings and caveats noted by the study authors: Clinical and demographic metadata were provided uncurated, with the amount varying by source and participant.

Looking up the germline V gene (reference sequence) yields CDR1 LGHDT and CDR2 YNNKEL. Ends trimmed: V by 5 bases, J by 0 bases; bases unmatched to a gene: 7. The CDR3 sequence holds 16 residues, the cysteine and phenylalanine included. Kept here is only the CDR3 DNA, which spans 48 bases and is read in frame from base 1. Whole blood was collected in K2EDTA tubes by collaborating institutions according to the institutions' own protocols. For TCRbeta analysis, collaborators shipped samples in one of three forms: frozen whole blood, isolated PBMCs, or DNA extracted from either of those sample types. TCRbeta CDR3 regions were amplified from genomic DNA using the immunoSEQ Assay, a bias-controlled multiplex PCR. The authors' analysis ran thus. Nucleated cell counts per sample were estimated from amplification of reference gene primers within the assay. To quantify the absolute abundance of each unique TCRbeta CDR3 rearrangement, sequence reads were collapsed and filtered. For each sample, productive Simpson clonality was calculated as the square root of Simpson's diversity index over productive rearrangements. What TCRdb holds here is the immuneACCESS table cut down to in-frame rearrangements. Part of the clones is not present; checked against another copy, under half of the missing clones reflect an unresolved V gene, and the others are unexplained. V and J calls and clone size are given by that table; D and trimming were obtained from the DNA. The sample has under 200,000 clones on record, 90% of them singletons. The ten largest clonotypes hold 0.5% to 0.55% of the sample.

The V and J genes are TRBV3-1 (or the pseudogene TRBV3-2) and TRBJ1-1, with TRBD1 matching 9 junction bases. Material for sequencing was peripheral blood. This sequence originates from a man aged 45-65 years with acute or convalescent COVID-19. For the CDR3, the sequence is CASSFSGQGMNTEAFF. The DNA reads as follows: TGTGCCAGCAGCTTCTCGGGACAGGGTATGAACACTGAAGCTTTCTTT.